These 13 T cell receptor beta chains originate from one sample sequenced in a study of T cell clones after liver transplantation. The assay was immunoSEQ multiplex PCR, and TCRdb's table has in-frame clones only and misses some. This sample carries fewer than 65,000 clones, 60% to 80% of them seen once, and the ten largest clones take 9.7%. This sample comprised CD4+ T cells from blood, obtained at the 22-month timepoint. The receptors come from a human patient who received a liver transplant. Some T cells may be transferred from the graft donor.

The gene calls are TRBV5-1 and TRBJ2-7, with D uncertain. V lost 2 bases to trimming and J lost 1 base, with 7 bases between them. CDR1 is SGHRS and CDR2 is YFSETQ in the germline V gene. CDR3 length equals 13 residues. CDR3 DNA: TGCGCCAGCAGCTTTGAGTTTTCCTACGAGCAGTACTTC. Amino acid sequence: CASSFEFSYEQYF.

This clone was detected once. This sample also contains other DNA sequences that code for the same CDR3. CDR3 protein: CASSPSTDTQYF. The CDR3 coding sequence is TGTGCCAGCTCCCCGAGCACAGATACGCAGTATTTT. This chain connects TRBV18 to TRBJ2-3; D ambiguous. Per the germline V gene, CDR1 is KGHSH and CDR2 is LQKENI. The CDR3 spans 12 residues. Trimming shortened V by 6 bases and J by 0 bases, and 4 bases separated the two germline ends. Drawing the rest from reference TRBV18 and TRBJ2-3, the complete variable domain is NAGVMQNPRHLVRRRGQEARLRCSPMKGHSHVYWYRQLPEEGLKFMVYLQKENIIDESGMPKERFSAEFPKEGPSILRIQQVVRGDSAAYFCASSPSTDTQYFGPGTRLTVL.

The chain joins TRBV7-2 to TRBJ1-2; 7 nucleotides line up with TRBD1. The CDR3 extends over 15 amino acids. Germline lookup yields CDR1 SGHTA and CDR2 FQGNSA. The J segment lost 2 bases and the V segment lost 5 bases, leaving 8 bases of the junction unmatched. CDR3 loop: CASSLGAGGNYGYTF. The CDR3 DNA reads as TGTGCCAGCAGCCTGGGGGCAGGGGGGAACTATGGCTACACCTTC. Combining the CDR3 with reference TRBV7-2 and TRBJ1-2 gives the whole variable domain GAGVSQSPSNKVTEKGKDVELRCDPISGHTALYWYRQSLGQGLEFLIYFQGNSAPDKSGLPSDRFSAERTGGSVSTLTIQRTQQEDSAVYLCASSLGAGGNYGYTFGSGTRLTVV.

The V call is TRBV28, the J call TRBJ1-6; 8 nucleotides line up with TRBD1. Trimming removed 10 bases from V and 5 bases from J; junction bases left unmatched: 10. CDR3 size: 15 residues. In germline, CDR1 is MDHEN, CDR2 SYDVKM. The CDR3 coding sequence is TGTGCCACCATACCAGGGGACAGGAATAATTCACCCCTCCACTTT. It specifies CATIPGDRNNSPLHF.

This clone was counted only a few times. The gene calls are TRBV15 and TRBJ1-2; 10 bases are shared with TRBD1. Trimming removed 3 bases from V and 8 bases from J; junction bases left unmatched: 9. Germline lookup yields CDR1 LNHNV and CDR2 YYDKDF (reference sequence). The CDR3 contains 15 residues. The CDR3 region has the DNA TGTGCCACCAGCAGTGACAGGGGGCCCGGGAAGGGCTACACCTTC. This sequence encodes CATSSDRGPGKGYTF.

The chain is built from TRBV6-4 and TRBJ2-1; 7 bases are shared with TRBD2. V trimming: 6 bases; J trimming: 5 bases; junction bases outside the gene matches: 4. CDR1 and CDR2 (germline): MRHNA, SNTAGT. The CDR3 is 13 amino acids. The CDR3 region has the DNA TGTGCCAGCAGAAACGGGGGGAACAATGAGCAGTTCTTC. Protein product: CASRNGGNNEQFF.

The gene calls are TRBV5-6 and TRBJ2-3, with D perhaps matching TRBD1 or TRBD2 (5 bases each). This CDR3 has 14 residues. CDR1 is SGHDT and CDR2 is YYEEEE in the germline V gene. V was cut by 4 bases and J by 4 bases, with 13 bases left in between. CDR3 region: CASSRVRGADTQYF. The CDR3 coding sequence is TGTGCCAGCAGCCGCGTGAGGGGAGCAGATACGCAGTATTTT.

A single count supports this clone. V is TRBV5-4 and J is TRBJ1-6, with a tentative D call TRBD1 (5 bases). The germline gives CDR1 SGHNT, CDR2 YYREEE (reference sequence). The CDR3 extends over 16 amino acids. V lost 6 bases, J lost 7 bases, and 20 bases lay in between. The CDR3 region has the DNA TGTGCCAGCACGAGGGGTGGGGGAGAAAGGAATTCACCCCTCCACTTT. Amino acid sequence: CASTRGGGERNSPLHF.

This clone showed up just a few times. The V and J genes are TRBV28 and TRBJ1-2; TRBD1 matches at 8 bases. The length of the CDR3 is 16 residues. The V gene's germline CDR1 is MDHEN and CDR2 SYDVKM. Trimming at V came to 2 bases and at J to 7 bases, leaving 12 bases not matched to a gene. The CDR3 region is CASSLGGTGHFLGYTF. The CDR3 DNA sequence: TGTGCCAGCAGTTTAGGCGGGACAGGACATTTCCTTGGCTACACCTTC.

This clone was picked up a small number of times. The V call is TRBV10-3, the J call TRBJ2-7; D not resolved. This CDR3 contains 14 residues. Germline V lookup: CDR1 ENHRY, CDR2 SYGVKD. V was trimmed by 3 bases and J by 1 base, leaving 10 bases between them. DNA of the CDR3: TGTGCCATCAGTGACCCATCCAGGTCCTACGAGCAGTACTTC. It specifies CAISDPSRSYEQYF.

This chain uses TRBV9 with TRBJ2-1, with D hard to call. Germline V gene data show CDR1 as SGDLS and CDR2 as YYNGEE. V lost 4 bases and J lost 4, with 15 bases in between. The CDR3 covers 15 residues. CDR3 in amino acids: CASSPRAERYNEQFF. CDR3 in DNA: TGTGCCAGCAGCCCTAGGGCCGAAAGATACAATGAGCAGTTCTTC.

The chain links TRBV28 to TRBJ2-1, with TRBD1 matching over 8 bases. V shed 5 bases, J shed 6 bases, and the junction held 9 bases outside the gene matches. The CDR3 consists of 15 residues. Germline lookup yields CDR1 MDHEN and CDR2 SYDVKM. This CDR3 is CASSNKQGVSNEQFF. The CDR3, as DNA: TGTGCCAGCAGTAATAAACAGGGGGTTAGCAATGAGCAGTTCTTC.

The rearrangement links TRBV9 to TRBJ2-1; possibly TRBD2 for D (5 bases). V lost 2 bases, J lost 4 bases, and 13 bases lay in between. In germline, CDR1 is SGDLS, CDR2 YYNGEE. CDR3 size: 15 residues. CDR3: CASSVSGEQYNEQFF. Written as DNA, the CDR3 is TGTGCCAGCAGCGTGAGCGGCGAGCAATACAATGAGCAGTTCTTC.